This record looks at one TCR beta chain sequence and its context. The antigen remains unidentified. Germline-derived CDR1 and CDR2 are SNHLY and FYNNEI. The CDR3 sequence is 16 residues long. The V and J ends lost 2 bases and 0 bases, in that order; junction bases with no gene match: 2. The source of the sample is a study of T cell responses to AZD1222 COVID-19 vaccine. This table comes from immunoSEQ multiplex PCR, and its TCRdb copy is limited to in-frame clones, with some not included. The sample carries roughly 160,000 clones, approximately 90% recorded once. General study results and limits: Compared with day 0, the breadth and depth of the Spike-specific TCR repertoire rose significantly after two doses of AZD1222. It should be noted that donors were predominantly white British and more often female, and clonal diversity was possibly underestimated. Unmutated variant regions are reportedly targeted by nearly half of spike-specific TCRs.

This TCR derives from an adult in good health. V gene TRBV2 combines with J gene TRBJ2-5; 11 positions agree with TRBD2. The starting material was peripheral blood, obtained on day 0 of AZD1222 vaccination. The CDR3 DNA reads as TGTGCCAGCAGTGAAACTAGCGGGGGTGACCAAGAGACCCAGTACTTC. Protein product: CASSETSGGDQETQYF.